This is a list of T cell receptor beta chains from one sample in a study of T cells after yellow fever vaccination. TCRdb itself ran the 5' RACE reads through MiXCR, one entry per CDR3 protein. The sample shows about 550,000 distinct CDR3 sequences, over 15% of them seen only once. Sequenced material: PBMCs, taken 15 days after the yellow fever booster vaccination. All receptors derive from a man under 40 who received the YFV17D yellow fever vaccine. Both conserved end residues are trimmed from each CDR3. Not all rows give a size; the values are once, few, many and, for expanded clones, a class.

v_gene: TRBV20-1; abundance: .; j_gene: TRBJ2-7; CDR3aa: SARDMIGESHEQY
v_gene: TRBV18; abundance: .; j_gene: TRBJ2-6; CDR3aa: ASSPGVQVRSGANVLT
v_gene: TRBV18; abundance: .; j_gene: TRBJ2-3; CDR3aa: ASSPAGAIDTQY
v_gene: TRBV7-2; abundance: few; j_gene: TRBJ2-2; CDR3aa: ASSWVEAGELF
v_gene: TRBV11-3; abundance: .; j_gene: TRBJ2-3; CDR3aa: ASSPMRTSDTQY
v_gene: TRBV4-3; abundance: .; j_gene: TRBJ2-1; CDR3aa: ASSQDRPRVSYNEQF
v_gene: TRBV29-1; abundance: .; j_gene: TRBJ2-3; CDR3aa: SVEGWRGRTAKSTDTQY
v_gene: TRBV3-1; abundance: .; j_gene: TRBJ2-1; CDR3aa: ASSEGQTEQF
v_gene: TRBV6-5; abundance: few; j_gene: TRBJ2-7; CDR3aa: ASSYSLEGAYEQY
v_gene: TRBV6-1; abundance: few; j_gene: TRBJ2-3; CDR3aa: ASETGQGAEDTQY
v_gene: TRBV6-1; abundance: few; j_gene: TRBJ1-1; CDR3aa: ASRTPGSGTEAF
v_gene: TRBV11-1; abundance: once; j_gene: TRBJ2-2; CDR3aa: ASSWAGTSGANTGELF
v_gene: TRBV5-1; abundance: .; j_gene: TRBJ2-7; CDR3aa: ASSWTGGLEQY
v_gene: TRBV19; abundance: .; j_gene: TRBJ2-7; CDR3aa: ASSGTGRYEQY
v_gene: TRBV5-6; abundance: few; j_gene: TRBJ1-1; CDR3aa: ASSPPTGVGTEAF
v_gene: TRBV12-3/TRBV12-4; abundance: .; j_gene: TRBJ1-1; CDR3aa: ASIPPGNTEAF
v_gene: TRBV15; abundance: few; j_gene: TRBJ2-7; CDR3aa: ATSFGLGGAVYEQY
v_gene: TRBV11-1; abundance: few; j_gene: TRBJ1-5; CDR3aa: ASSLDLGLGGGSNQPQH
v_gene: TRBV20-1; abundance: .; j_gene: TRBJ1-5; CDR3aa: SAPDRGIQPQH
v_gene: TRBV18; abundance: .; j_gene: TRBJ2-5; CDR3aa: ASSPRVGRGSKEETQY
v_gene: TRBV5-6; abundance: .; j_gene: TRBJ2-7; CDR3aa: ASSLVLAGSSEQY
v_gene: TRBV29-1; abundance: few; j_gene: TRBJ2-5; CDR3aa: SLTSGQETQY
v_gene: TRBV27; abundance: few; j_gene: TRBJ2-6; CDR3aa: ASSLLGANVLT
v_gene: TRBV27; abundance: few; j_gene: TRBJ2-3; CDR3aa: ASSFYPGTDTQY
v_gene: TRBV20-1; abundance: .; j_gene: TRBJ2-4; CDR3aa: SAKMGSANIQY
v_gene: TRBV20-1; abundance: .; j_gene: TRBJ1-4; CDR3aa: SVPAGEKLF
v_gene: TRBV6-1; abundance: .; j_gene: TRBJ2-3; CDR3aa: ASSEGLGGTDTQY
v_gene: TRBV18; abundance: few; j_gene: TRBJ2-3; CDR3aa: ASSLLKLSTDTQY
v_gene: TRBV29-1; abundance: .; j_gene: TRBJ2-7; CDR3aa: SVGSEWEQY
v_gene: TRBV5-1; abundance: .; j_gene: TRBJ2-5; CDR3aa: ASSRGAGPQETQY